Listed below are T cell receptor beta chains from one sample, sequenced in a study of neurological immune-mediated disorders. TCRdb re-called the 5' RACE reads with MiXCR, one entry per CDR3 protein. This sample carries 50,000 to 70,000 distinct CDR3 sequences, roughly 13% of them seen once, and the ten largest clones take approximately 12%. The sample was PBMCs. Receptors originate from a woman in her sixties or seventies with HTLV-1-associated myelopathy (HAM/TSP). Each CDR3 is given with its conserved first and last residue. Each record gives: V gene, CDR3 protein.

>TRBV5-1
CASSSGGTYNEQFF
>TRBV6-6
CASSYSFRGPDTQYF
>TRBV4-2
CVSSRSSGEQYF
>TRBV5-6
CASCSSGQETQYF
>TRBV5-1
CASSPGLVKADTQYF
>TRBV3-1
CASSQVLLADNEQFF
>TRBV5-1
CASSLTAGGPDTQYF
>TRBV20-1
CSAGGTSGSGGRETQYF
>TRBV6-6
CASRPGTPALGGYTF
>TRBV20-1
CSARDRGRGMNTEAFF
>TRBV6-1
CASSESQGGSPLHF
>TRBV29-1
CSGAPQGAGETQYF
>TRBV12-3/TRBV12-4
CASSEQGLSYEQYF
>TRBV29-1
CSVVSLKGWDTEAFF
>TRBV12-3/TRBV12-4
CASSFGGRSLYNEQFF
>TRBV6-6
CANRTTGTSGSGEQFF
>TRBV6-6
CASSYIQGAVAGNTIYF
>TRBV5-1
CASSLAGRDTEAFF
>TRBV5-8
CASSPVPSRATGELFF
>TRBV5-1
CASSLPESAGGEAYNEQFF
>TRBV27
CASSLGAGYGYTF
>TRBV6-1
CASSDTGWNEQFF
>TRBV20-1
CSARAGETLNEQFF
>TRBV12-3/TRBV12-4
CASSLKSTGELFF
>TRBV29-1
CSVETNTGELFF
>TRBV7-8
CASSPLAKNIQYF
>TRBV7-2
CASSLAGETYQYF
>TRBV5-1
CASSLAGETQYF
>TRBV4-1
CASSQQGARDSGNTIYF
>TRBV3-1
CASSQEEISGNTIYF
>TRBV19
CASSIRGSRLNEQFF
>TRBV4-1
CASSLRGEQTYEQYF
>TRBV5-5
CASSWTPRGDTQYF
>TRBV6-5
CASSFGQGGITEAFF
>TRBV7-9
CASSLARRLAGNYNEQFF
>TRBV14
CASSPRTSGRPAYEQYF
>TRBV7-2
CASSSRGFNQPQHF
>TRBV20-1
CSATLTDSNQPQHF
>TRBV7-3
CASSLTGTSGSEQFF
>TRBV7-8
CASSLAGQGSFGYTF
>TRBV2
CASRDDRAPEQFF
>TRBV6-6
CASSYTRQSTEAFF
>TRBV5-6
CASSRGLEGVAGELFF
>TRBV3-1
CASSQEGGTGELFF
>TRBV5-1
CASSLAAGVWTEAFF
>TRBV5-1
CASSTGQPNEKLFF
>TRBV20-1
CSAGVNNEQFF
>TRBV6-5
CASSYGVESFRADTQYF
>TRBV5-1
CASSLAGTGPGEQYF
>TRBV9
CASSVTDNNSPLHF
>TRBV20-1
CSASNLAGENEQFF
>TRBV27
CASSHPGYEQYF
>TRBV20-1
CSTGGGNYNEQFF